This TCR beta chain came from a study of T cells in tuberculosis. Each donor contributed about 100,000 T cells on average, unsorted. Study-wide results and limits: Active tuberculosis TCR-alpha repertoires lay closer to GMM-specific TCRs than IGRA-negative controls, suggesting clonal expansion.

Regarding this clone: Its target is unknown.

The data were produced by immunoSEQ multiplex PCR, yet TCRdb's version contains in-frame clones alone and is incomplete. The table records fewer than 40,000 clones, around 97% of them present only once. The clonotype comes from a donor aged 10-29 years with latent tuberculosis or without tuberculosis infection. Sequencing was performed on PBMCs.

The CDR3 DNA sequence: TGTGCCAGCAGCAGAGGGACAGCTGGAAACACCATATATTTT. Protein sequence: CASSRGTAGNTIYF. V gene TRBV2 combines with J gene TRBJ1-3; 7 bases match TRBD1. This CDR3 is 14 amino acids long. Looked up from germline, CDR1 is SNHLY and CDR2 is FYNNEI. V gave up 6 bases and J gave up 2 bases; unmatched junction bases: 4. Drawing the rest from reference TRBV2 and TRBJ1-3, the complete variable domain is EPEVTQTPSHQVTQMGQEVILRCVPISNHLYFYWYRQILGQKVEFLVSFYNNEISEKSEIFDDQFSVERPDGSNFTLKIRSTKLEDSAMYFCASSRGTAGNTIYFGEGSWLTVV.